This T cell receptor beta chain was sequenced during a study of blood T cell repertoires in COVID-19. Study-level background: The analysed material was cDNA or gDNA that came from T cells, B-cell-depleted T cells, or PBMCs.

TCRdb keeps only in-frame clones here, not all; method: immunoSEQ multiplex PCR. Here the sample spans approximately 96,000 clones, around 85% being singletons. Germline V lookup: CDR1 SGHVS, CDR2 FQNEAQ. This CDR3 is built from 13 residues. V shed 1 base and J shed 4 bases, with 7 bases lying between them. The sample taken for sequencing was peripheral blood. The TCR sequence derives from a woman older than 75 with acute or convalescent COVID-19. The gene calls are TRBV7-8 and TRBJ1-2; D ambiguous. CDR3 protein: CASSLGLSYGYTF. The CDR3 DNA is TGTGCCAGCAGCTTAGGACTGAGCTATGGCTACACCTTC. Variable domain in full (rest from reference TRBV7-8 and TRBJ1-2): GAGVSQSPRYKVAKRGQDVALRCDPISGHVSLFWYQQALGQGPEFLTYFQNEAQLDKSGLPSDRFFAERPEGSVSTLKIQRTQQEDSAVYLCASSLGLSYGYTFGSGTRLTVV.